Sequencing of this T cell receptor (beta chain) was carried out in a study of cytomegalovirus exposure and HLA in healthy donors. Overall study findings and caveats: The study recorded fewer than 200 TCR beta chains that were cytomegalovirus-associated. Reportedly, cytomegalovirus status was diagnosed with high sensitivity and specificity. Across donors, most TCRs were seen rarely, yet some public ones were widespread.

About this clone: The antigen remains unidentified.

This CDR3 is built from 15 residues. The J segment lost 6 bases and the V segment lost 7 bases, leaving 10 bases of the junction unmatched. CDR1 MDHEN and CDR2 SYDVKM come from the germline V gene. TCRdb's table, derived via immunoSEQ multiplex PCR, lists solely in-frame clones and lacks some. The table includes about 65,000 clones, just over 90% detected once. Separate from the 666-subject first cohort was the approximately 120-subject validation cohort, to which the donors belonged. This TCR was sampled from a woman aged 18-30 years in good health and CMV-seronegative. Sequencing was carried out using PBMCs. The rearrangement links TRBV28 to TRBJ2-2; 8 nucleotides match TRBD1. The CDR3: CASKSSDRAAGELFF. CDR3 in DNA: TGTGCCAGCAAGAGTTCGGACAGGGCGGCCGGGGAGCTGTTTTTT.